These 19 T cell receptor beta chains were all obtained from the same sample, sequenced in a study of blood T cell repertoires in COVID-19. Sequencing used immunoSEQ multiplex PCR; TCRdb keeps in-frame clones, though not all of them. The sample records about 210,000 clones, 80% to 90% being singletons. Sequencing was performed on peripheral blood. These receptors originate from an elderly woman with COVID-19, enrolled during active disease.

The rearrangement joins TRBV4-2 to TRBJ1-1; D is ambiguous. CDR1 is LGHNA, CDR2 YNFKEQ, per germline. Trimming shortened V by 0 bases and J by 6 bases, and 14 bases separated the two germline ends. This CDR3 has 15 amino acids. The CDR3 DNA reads TGTGCCAGCAGCCAAGATTCGGGGTGGAGGGCTGAAGCTTTCTTT. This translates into CASSQDSGWRAEAFF.

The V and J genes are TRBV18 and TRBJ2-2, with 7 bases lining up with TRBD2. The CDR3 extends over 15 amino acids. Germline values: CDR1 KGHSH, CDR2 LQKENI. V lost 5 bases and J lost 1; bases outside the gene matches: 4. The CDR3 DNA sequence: TGTGCCAGCTCAGCCGGGACTATGAACACCGGGGAGCTGTTTTTT. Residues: CASSAGTMNTGELFF.

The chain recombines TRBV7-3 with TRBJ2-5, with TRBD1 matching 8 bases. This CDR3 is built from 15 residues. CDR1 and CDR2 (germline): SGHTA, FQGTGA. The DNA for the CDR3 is TGTGGGACGTCCGGGACAGGCGCCGGCGGAGAGACCCAGTACTTC. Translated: CGTSGTGAGGETQYF.

CDR3 region: CASSPTEGGYTF. For the CDR3, the DNA is TGTGCCAGCTCACCAACGGAGGGTGGCTACACCTTC. This chain links TRBV18 with TRBJ1-2; no firm D call. Germline loops: CDR1 KGHSH, CDR2 LQKENI. This CDR3 contains 12 residues. Trimming took off 2 bases at V and 7 bases at J, with 8 bases between the two ends.

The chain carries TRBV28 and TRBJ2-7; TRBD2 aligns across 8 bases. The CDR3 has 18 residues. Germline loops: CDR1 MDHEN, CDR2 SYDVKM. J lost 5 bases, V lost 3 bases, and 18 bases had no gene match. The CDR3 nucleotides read TGTGCCAGCAGTTTCCCAGCGGGGGTTGGTCAAGTAGTCGACGAGCAGTACGTC. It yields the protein CASSFPAGVGQVVDEQYV.

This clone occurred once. This chain's CDR3 is CASKQGDSYNEQFF. CDR3 DNA sequence: TGCGCCAGCAAACAGGGGGACTCCTACAATGAGCAGTTCTTC. The chain carries TRBV5-1 and TRBJ2-1; the match to TRBD1 covers 8 bases. CDR1 and CDR2 from the germline V gene are SGHRS and YFSETQ. The CDR3 sequence is 14 residues long. V was pared by 6 bases and J by 0 bases, with 2 bases of the junction left unmatched.

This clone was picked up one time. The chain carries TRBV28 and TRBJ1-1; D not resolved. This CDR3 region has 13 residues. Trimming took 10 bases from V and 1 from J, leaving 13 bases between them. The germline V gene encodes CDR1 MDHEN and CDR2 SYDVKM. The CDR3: CAIPGARNTEAFF. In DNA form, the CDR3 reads TGTGCCATCCCGGGAGCCCGGAACACTGAAGCTTTCTTT.

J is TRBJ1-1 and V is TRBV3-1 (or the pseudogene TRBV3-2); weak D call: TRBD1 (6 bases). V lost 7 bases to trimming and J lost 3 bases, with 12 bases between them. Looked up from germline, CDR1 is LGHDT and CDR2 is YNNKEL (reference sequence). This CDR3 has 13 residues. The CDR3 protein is CASKGRGYTEAFF. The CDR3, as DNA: TGTGCCAGCAAGGGCAGGGGCTACACTGAAGCTTTCTTT.

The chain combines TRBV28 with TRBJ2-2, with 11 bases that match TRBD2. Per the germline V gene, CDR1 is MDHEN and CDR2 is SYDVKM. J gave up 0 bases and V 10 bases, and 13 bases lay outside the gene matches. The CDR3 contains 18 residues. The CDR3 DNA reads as TGTGCCACCCCACAGCGAACTAGCGGGGGCGCGAACACCGGGGAGCTGTTTTTT. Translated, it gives CATPQRTSGGANTGELFF.

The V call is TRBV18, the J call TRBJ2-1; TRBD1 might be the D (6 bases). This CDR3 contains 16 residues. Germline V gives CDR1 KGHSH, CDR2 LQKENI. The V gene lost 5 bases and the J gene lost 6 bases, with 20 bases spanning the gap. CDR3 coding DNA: TGTGCCAGCTCAAGACAACAGGGAAATGCGGGCAATGAGCAGTTCTTC. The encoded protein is CASSRQQGNAGNEQFF.

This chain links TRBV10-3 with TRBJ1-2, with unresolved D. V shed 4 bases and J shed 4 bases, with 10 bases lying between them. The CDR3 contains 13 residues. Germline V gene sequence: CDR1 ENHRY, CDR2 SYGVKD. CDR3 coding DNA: TGTGCCATCAGTGGAGGGCGCAGCTATGGCTACACCTTC. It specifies CAISGGRSYGYTF.

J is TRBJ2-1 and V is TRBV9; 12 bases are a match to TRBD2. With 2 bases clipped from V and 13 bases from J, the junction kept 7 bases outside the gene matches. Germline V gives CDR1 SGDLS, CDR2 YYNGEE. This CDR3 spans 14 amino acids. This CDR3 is CASSVTGTSGLQFF. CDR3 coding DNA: TGTGCCAGCAGCGTGACCGGGACTAGCGGGCTTCAGTTCTTC.

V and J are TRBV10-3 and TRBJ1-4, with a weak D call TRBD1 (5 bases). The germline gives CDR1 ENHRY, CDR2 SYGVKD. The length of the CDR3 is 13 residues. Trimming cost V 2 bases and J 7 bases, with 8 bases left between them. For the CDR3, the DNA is TGTGCCATCAGTGAGGGGGGGGGTGAAAAACTGTTTTTT. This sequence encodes CAISEGGGEKLFF.

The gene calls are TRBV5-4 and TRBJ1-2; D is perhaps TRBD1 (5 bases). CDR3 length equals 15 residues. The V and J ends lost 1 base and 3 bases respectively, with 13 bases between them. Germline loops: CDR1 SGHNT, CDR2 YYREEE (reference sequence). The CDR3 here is CASSLYQGGYYGYTF. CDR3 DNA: TGTGCCAGCAGCTTGTATCAGGGAGGGTACTATGGCTACACCTTC.

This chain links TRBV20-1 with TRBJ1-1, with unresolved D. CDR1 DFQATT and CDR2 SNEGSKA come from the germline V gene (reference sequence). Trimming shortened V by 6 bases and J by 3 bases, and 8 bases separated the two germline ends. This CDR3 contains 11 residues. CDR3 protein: CSARRDTEAFF. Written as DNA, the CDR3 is TGCAGTGCACGACGGGACACTGAAGCTTTCTTT.

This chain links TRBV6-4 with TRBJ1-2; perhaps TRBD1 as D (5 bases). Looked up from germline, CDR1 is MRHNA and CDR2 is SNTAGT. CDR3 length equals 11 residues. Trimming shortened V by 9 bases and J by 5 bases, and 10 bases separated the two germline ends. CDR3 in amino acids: CARGEGYGYTF. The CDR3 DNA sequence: TGTGCCAGAGGGGAGGGGTATGGCTACACCTTC.

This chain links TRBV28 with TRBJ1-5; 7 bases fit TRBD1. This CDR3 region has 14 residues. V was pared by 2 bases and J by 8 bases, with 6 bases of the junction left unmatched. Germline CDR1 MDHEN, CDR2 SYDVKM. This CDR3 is CASSLGGGIEPQHF. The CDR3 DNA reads TGTGCCAGCAGTTTAGGAGGGGGCATTGAGCCCCAGCATTTT.

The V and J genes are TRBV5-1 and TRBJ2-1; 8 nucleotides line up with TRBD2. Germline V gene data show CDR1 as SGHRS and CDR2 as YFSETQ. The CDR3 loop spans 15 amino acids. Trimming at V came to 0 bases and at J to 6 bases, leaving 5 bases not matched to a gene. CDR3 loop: CASSLGAGAGNEQFF. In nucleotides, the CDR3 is TGCGCCAGCAGCTTGGGAGCGGGGGCGGGCAATGAGCAGTTCTTC.

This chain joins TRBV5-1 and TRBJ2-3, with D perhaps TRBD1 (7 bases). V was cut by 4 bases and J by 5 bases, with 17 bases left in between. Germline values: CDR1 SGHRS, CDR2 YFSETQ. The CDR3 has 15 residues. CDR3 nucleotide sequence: TGCGCCAGCAGCCGCGACAGGGTGGGGGGAGATACGCAGTATTTT. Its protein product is CASSRDRVGGDTQYF.